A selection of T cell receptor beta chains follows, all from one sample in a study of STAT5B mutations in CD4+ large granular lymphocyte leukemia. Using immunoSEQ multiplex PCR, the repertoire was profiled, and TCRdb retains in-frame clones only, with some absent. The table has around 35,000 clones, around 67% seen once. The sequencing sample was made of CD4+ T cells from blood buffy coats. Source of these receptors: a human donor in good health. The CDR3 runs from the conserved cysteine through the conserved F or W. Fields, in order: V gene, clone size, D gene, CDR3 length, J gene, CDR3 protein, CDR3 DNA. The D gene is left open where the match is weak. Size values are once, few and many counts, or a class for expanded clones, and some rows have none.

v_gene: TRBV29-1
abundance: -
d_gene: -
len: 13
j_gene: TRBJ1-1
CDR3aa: CSAVGGGETEAFF
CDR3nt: TGCAGCGCCGTCGGTGGGGGAGAGACTGAAGCTTTCTTT

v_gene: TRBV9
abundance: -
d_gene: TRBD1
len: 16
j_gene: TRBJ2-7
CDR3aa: CASSVYPGQGTYEQYF
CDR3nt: TGTGCCAGCAGCGTATATCCGGGACAGGGGACCTACGAGCAGTACTTC

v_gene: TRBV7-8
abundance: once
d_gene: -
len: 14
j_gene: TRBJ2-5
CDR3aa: CASSLGRMAETQYF
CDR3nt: TGTGCCAGCAGCTTAGGCCGCATGGCGGAGACCCAGTACTTC

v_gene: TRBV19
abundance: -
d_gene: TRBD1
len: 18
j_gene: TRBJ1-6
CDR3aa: CASSMPDRGGSYNSPLHF
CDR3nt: TGTGCCAGTAGTATGCCGGACAGGGGCGGCTCCTATAATTCACCCCTCCACTTT

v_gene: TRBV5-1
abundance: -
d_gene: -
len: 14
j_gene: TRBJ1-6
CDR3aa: CASSSGSYNSPLHF
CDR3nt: TGCGCCAGCAGCTCCGGGTCCTATAATTCACCCCTCCACTTT

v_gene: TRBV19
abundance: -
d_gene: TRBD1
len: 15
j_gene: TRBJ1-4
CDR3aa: CASSTDRGRGEKLFF
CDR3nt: TGTGCCAGTAGTACCGACAGGGGGCGCGGTGAAAAACTGTTTTTT

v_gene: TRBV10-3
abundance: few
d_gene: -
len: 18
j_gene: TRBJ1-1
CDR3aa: CAISEGEVRGISNTEAFF
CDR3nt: TGTGCCATCAGTGAGGGGGAGGTCAGGGGAATATCGAACACTGAAGCTTTCTTT

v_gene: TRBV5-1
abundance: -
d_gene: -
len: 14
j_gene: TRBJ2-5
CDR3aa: CASSHSRGRETQYF
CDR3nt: TGCGCCAGCAGCCACAGCCGGGGTCGGGAGACCCAGTACTTC

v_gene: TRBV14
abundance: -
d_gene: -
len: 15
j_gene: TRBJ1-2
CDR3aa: CASSQGRAVGSGYTF
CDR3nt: TGTGCCAGCAGCCAAGGTCGGGCTGTCGGGAGCGGCTACACCTTC

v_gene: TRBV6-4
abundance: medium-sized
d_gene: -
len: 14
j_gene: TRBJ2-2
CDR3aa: CASSEVANTGELFF
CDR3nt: TGTGCCAGCAGTGAAGTCGCGAACACCGGGGAGCTGTTTTTT

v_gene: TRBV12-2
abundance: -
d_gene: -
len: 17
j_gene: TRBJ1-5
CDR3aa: CASRFRGLRGGNQPQHF
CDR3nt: TGTGCAAGTCGCTTCCGTGGGTTAAGGGGGGGCAATCAGCCCCAGCATTTT

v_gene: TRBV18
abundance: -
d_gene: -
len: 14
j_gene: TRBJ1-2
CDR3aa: CASSPTGTAYGYTF
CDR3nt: TGTGCCAGCTCACCAACCGGGACCGCGTATGGCTACACCTTC

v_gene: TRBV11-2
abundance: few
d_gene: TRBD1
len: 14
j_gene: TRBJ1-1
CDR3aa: CASSGSTGGTEAFF
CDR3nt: TGTGCCAGCAGCGGGTCAACAGGGGGCACTGAAGCTTTCTTT

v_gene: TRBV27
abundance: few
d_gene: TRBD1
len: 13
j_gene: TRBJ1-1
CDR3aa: CASSPRTGAEAFF
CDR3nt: TGTGCCAGCAGTCCACGGACAGGGGCTGAAGCTTTCTTT

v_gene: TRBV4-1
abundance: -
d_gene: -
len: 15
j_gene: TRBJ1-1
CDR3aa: CASSSPTREGTEAFF
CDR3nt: TGCGCCAGCAGCTCCCCGACTCGTGAAGGCACTGAAGCTTTCTTT

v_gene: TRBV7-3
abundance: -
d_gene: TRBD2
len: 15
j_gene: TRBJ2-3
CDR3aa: CASSQAGGLTDTQYF
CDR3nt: TGTGCCAGCAGCCAAGCGGGGGGGCTGACAGATACGCAGTATTTT

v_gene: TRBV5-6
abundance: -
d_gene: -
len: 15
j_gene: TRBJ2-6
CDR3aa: CASSFRGTGANVLTF
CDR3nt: TGTGCCAGCAGCTTTCGGGGTACCGGGGCCAACGTCCTGACTTTC

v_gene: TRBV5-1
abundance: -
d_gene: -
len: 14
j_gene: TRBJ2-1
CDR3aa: CASSLDSSYNEQFF
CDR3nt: TGCGCCAGCAGCTTGGACAGCTCCTACAATGAGCAGTTCTTC

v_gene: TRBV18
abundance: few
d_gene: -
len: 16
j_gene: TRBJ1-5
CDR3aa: CASSPVTGPSNQPQHF
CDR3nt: TGTGCCAGCTCACCAGTAACGGGTCCTAGCAATCAGCCCCAGCATTTT

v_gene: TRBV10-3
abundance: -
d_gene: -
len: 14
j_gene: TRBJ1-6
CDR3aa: CAISDSLYNSPLHF
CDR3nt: TGTGCCATCAGTGACAGTTTATATAATTCACCCCTCCACTTT

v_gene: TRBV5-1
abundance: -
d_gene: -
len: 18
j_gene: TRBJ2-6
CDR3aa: CASSGGTETYSGANVLTF
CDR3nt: TGCGCCAGCAGCGGCGGGACAGAGACCTACTCTGGGGCCAACGTCCTGACTTTC

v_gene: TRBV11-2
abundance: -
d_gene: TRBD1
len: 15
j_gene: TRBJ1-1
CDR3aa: CASSFEGGQGAVAFF
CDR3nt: TGTGCCAGCAGCTTTGAGGGGGGACAGGGGGCGGTAGCTTTCTTT

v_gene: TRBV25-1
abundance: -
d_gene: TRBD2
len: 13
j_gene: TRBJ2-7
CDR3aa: CATSLAGTYEQYF
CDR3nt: TGTGCCACCTCACTAGCGGGGACCTACGAGCAGTACTTC

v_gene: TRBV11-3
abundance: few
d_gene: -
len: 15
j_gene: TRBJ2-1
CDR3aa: CASSLMGSSYNEQFF
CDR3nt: TGTGCCAGCAGCTTAATGGGGAGCTCCTACAATGAGCAGTTCTTC

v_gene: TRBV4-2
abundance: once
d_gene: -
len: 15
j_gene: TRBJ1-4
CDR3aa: CASSQDSLKYEKLFF
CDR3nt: TGTGCCAGCAGCCAAGACTCCCTCAAGTATGAAAAACTGTTTTTT

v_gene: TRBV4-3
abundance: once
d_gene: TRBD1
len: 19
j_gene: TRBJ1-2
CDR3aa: CASSQDSSETGGAMRGYTF
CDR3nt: TGCGCCAGCAGCCAAGACTCGTCCGAGACAGGGGGCGCGATGAGGGGCTACACCTTC

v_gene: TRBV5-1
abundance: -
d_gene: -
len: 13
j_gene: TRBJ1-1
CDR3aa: CASSSTGGTEAFF
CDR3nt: TGCGCCAGCAGCTCTACGGGGGGCACTGAAGCTTTCTTT

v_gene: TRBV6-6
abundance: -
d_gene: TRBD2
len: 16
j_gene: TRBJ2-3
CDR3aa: CASSYPWTSGADTQYF
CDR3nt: TGTGCCAGCAGTTACCCCTGGACTAGCGGTGCAGATACGCAGTATTTT

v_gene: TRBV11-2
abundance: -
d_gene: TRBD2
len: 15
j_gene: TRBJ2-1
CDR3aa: CASSATALAGDQQFF
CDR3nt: TGTGCCAGCAGCGCAACGGCTCTAGCGGGGGACCAGCAGTTCTTC

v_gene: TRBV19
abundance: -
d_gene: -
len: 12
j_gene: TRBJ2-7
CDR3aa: CATAPGESEQYF
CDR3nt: TGTGCCACCGCACCGGGGGAGAGTGAGCAGTACTTC

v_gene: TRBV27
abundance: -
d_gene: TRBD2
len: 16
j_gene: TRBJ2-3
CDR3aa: CASSASSGGAGDTQYF
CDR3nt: TGTGCCAGCAGTGCCTCTAGCGGGGGGGCTGGGGATACGCAGTATTTT

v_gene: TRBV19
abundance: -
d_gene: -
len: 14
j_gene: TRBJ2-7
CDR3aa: CASNQQGLAYEQYF
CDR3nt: TGTGCCAGTAACCAACAAGGCCTGGCCTACGAGCAGTACTTC

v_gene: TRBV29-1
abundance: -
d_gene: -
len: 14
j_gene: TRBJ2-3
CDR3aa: CSVVSDRGTDTQYF
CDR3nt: TGCAGCGTTGTTTCCGACAGAGGCACAGATACGCAGTATTTT

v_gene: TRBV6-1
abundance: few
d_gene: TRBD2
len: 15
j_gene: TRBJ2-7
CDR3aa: CASSAPGTSHYEQYF
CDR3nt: TGTGCCAGCAGTGCCCCCGGGACTAGCCACTACGAGCAGTACTTC

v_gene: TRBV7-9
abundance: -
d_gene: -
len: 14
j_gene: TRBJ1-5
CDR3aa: CASSLGVSNQPQHF
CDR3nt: TGTGCCAGCAGCTTAGGAGTCAGCAATCAGCCCCAGCATTTT

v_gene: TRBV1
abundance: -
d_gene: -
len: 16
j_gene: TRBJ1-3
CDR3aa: CTSSQDDSLSGNTIYF
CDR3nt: TGCACCAGCAGCCAAGATGACAGTCTCTCTGGAAACACCATATATTTT

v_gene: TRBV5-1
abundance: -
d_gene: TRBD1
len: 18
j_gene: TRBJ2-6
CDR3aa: CASSPVGRGLSGANVLTF
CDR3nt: TGCGCCAGCAGCCCGGTAGGCAGGGGGCTCTCCGGGGCCAACGTCCTGACTTTC

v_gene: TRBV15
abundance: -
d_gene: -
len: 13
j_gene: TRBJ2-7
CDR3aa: CATSRDQGYEQYF
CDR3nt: TGTGCCACCAGCAGAGATCAGGGTTACGAGCAGTACTTC

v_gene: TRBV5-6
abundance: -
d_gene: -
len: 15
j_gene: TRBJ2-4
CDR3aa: CASSLGRLAKNIQYF
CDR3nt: TGTGCCAGCAGCTTGGGCAGACTAGCCAAAAACATTCAGTACTTC

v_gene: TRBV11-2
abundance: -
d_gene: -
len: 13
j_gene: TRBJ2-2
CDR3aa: CAVSRANTGELFF
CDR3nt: TGTGCCGTCTCCAGGGCGAACACCGGGGAGCTGTTTTTT

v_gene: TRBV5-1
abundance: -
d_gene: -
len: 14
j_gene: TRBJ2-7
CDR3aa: CATKGGDNSYEQYF
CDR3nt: TGCGCCACCAAGGGAGGGGACAACTCCTACGAGCAGTACTTC

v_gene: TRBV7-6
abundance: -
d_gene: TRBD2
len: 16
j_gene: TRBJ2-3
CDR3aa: CASSLGLAGNTDTQYF
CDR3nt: TGTGCCAGCAGCTTGGGACTAGCGGGAAACACAGATACGCAGTATTTT

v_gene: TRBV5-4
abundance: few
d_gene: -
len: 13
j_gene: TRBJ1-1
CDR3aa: CASSPGERSRAFF
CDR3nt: TGTGCCAGCAGCCCTGGAGAGAGGAGTCGGGCTTTCTTT

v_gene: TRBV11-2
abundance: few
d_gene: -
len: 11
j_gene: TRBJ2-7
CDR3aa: CASSYYYEQYF
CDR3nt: TGTGCCAGCAGCTACTACTACGAGCAGTACTTC

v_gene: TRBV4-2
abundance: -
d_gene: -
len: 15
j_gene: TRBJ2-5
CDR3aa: CASSQGGTPKETQYF
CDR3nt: TGTGCCAGCAGCCAAGGAGGGACACCCAAAGAGACCCAGTACTTC

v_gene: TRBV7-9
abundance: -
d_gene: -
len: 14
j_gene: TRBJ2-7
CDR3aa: CASSSPGAGNEQYF
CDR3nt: TGTGCCAGCAGCTCCCCGGGGGCCGGGAACGAGCAGTACTTC

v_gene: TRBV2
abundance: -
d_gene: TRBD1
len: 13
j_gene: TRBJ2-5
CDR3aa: CASTERGLETQYF
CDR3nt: TGTGCCAGCACCGAAAGGGGGCTAGAGACCCAGTACTTC

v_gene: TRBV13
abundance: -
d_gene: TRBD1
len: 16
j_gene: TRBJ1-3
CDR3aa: CASSKRTGFGGNTIYF
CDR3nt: TGTGCCAGCAGCAAACGGACAGGCTTCGGTGGAAACACCATATATTTT